The 25 T cell receptor beta chains in this list originate from one sample, sequenced in a study of blood T cell repertoires in COVID-19. The data were produced by immunoSEQ multiplex PCR, yet TCRdb's version contains in-frame clones alone and is incomplete. The table has roughly 140,000 clones, roughly 90% seen once; the top ten hold approximately 2.4%. Input material: peripheral blood. These receptors were obtained from a human donor in a cohort sampled during active COVID-19.

CDR3 nucleotides: TGTGCCAGCTTGCGGGTGCACTACGAGCAGTACTTC. It specifies CASLRVHYEQYF. This chain links TRBV21-1 with TRBJ2-7; the table's D gene call, TRBD2, was not cross checked with the DNA. TRBV21-1 is noted as a pseudogene. The CDR3 runs to 12 residues.

This clone was observed a single time. The CDR3 sequence is CASRRGPLVRTEAFF. The CDR3 DNA follows: TGTGCCAGCAGACGAGGTCCCCTTGTTAGGACTGAAGCTTTCTTT. This chain joins TRBV28 and TRBJ1-1; D unclear. The germline V gene has CDR1 MDHEN and CDR2 SYDVKM. The CDR3 is 15 amino acids. With 6 bases removed from V and 5 bases from J, the gap between germline ends came to 19 bases.

The chain is built from TRBV28 and TRBJ2-3; 7 bases line up with TRBD1. This CDR3 contains 14 residues. CDR1 MDHEN and CDR2 SYDVKM come from the germline V gene. V lost 5 bases and J lost 4; bases outside the gene matches: 6. CDR3 nucleotide sequence: TGTGCCAGCAGTCCCCGACAGGGCGCAGATACGCAGTATTTT. Translation: CASSPRQGADTQYF.

The V call is TRBV25-1, the J call TRBJ1-6; 7 positions agree with TRBD1. Germline V gene lookup returns CDR1 MGHDK and CDR2 SYGVNS. This CDR3 is built from 13 residues. V lost 11 bases, J lost 7 bases, and 8 bases stayed unmatched. The CDR3 reads CASQTGYNSPLHF. Here the CDR3 DNA reads TGTGCCTCCCAGACAGGGTACAATTCACCCCTCCACTTT.

V gene TRBV25-1 combines with J gene TRBJ1-2; D is undetermined. Looked up from germline, CDR1 is MGHDK and CDR2 is SYGVNS. Trimming cost V 8 bases and J 4 bases, with 11 bases left between them. This CDR3 has 12 residues. The CDR3 region has the DNA TGTGCCAGCCTAGCACCTAGCTATGGCTACACCTTC. Translated, it gives CASLAPSYGYTF.

This chain uses TRBV7-9 with TRBJ1-5; D perhaps matches TRBD1 (5 bases). Looked up from germline, CDR1 is SEHNR and CDR2 is FQNEAQ (reference sequence). V lost 1 base and J 1 base, leaving 11 bases between the germline ends. This CDR3 is built from 16 residues. CDR3 residues: CASSLGAGQSNQPQHF. In DNA, the CDR3 is TGTGCCAGCAGCTTAGGCGCAGGGCAAAGCAATCAGCCCCAGCATTTT.

This clone was seen only once. This rearrangement joins TRBV30 to TRBJ1-2, with D uncertain. Germline values: CDR1 GTSNPN, CDR2 SVGIG (reference sequence). V was cut by 2 bases and J by 8 bases, with 12 bases left in between. The length of the CDR3 is 12 residues. CDR3 protein: CAWSLPPRGYTF. In DNA form, the CDR3 reads TGTGCCTGGAGTCTCCCCCCTAGGGGCTACACCTTC.

The chain couples TRBV18 to TRBJ2-1; 9 nucleotides line up with TRBD1. Germline trimming cut 3 bases from V and 5 bases from J; bases unmatched to any gene: 8. The CDR3 runs to 16 residues. Per the germline V gene, CDR1 is KGHSH and CDR2 is LQKENI. The CDR3 sequence: CASSPPNRGRHNEQFF. The CDR3 DNA is TGTGCCAGCTCACCGCCAAACAGGGGGCGGCACAATGAGCAGTTCTTC.

The chain joins TRBV27 to TRBJ1-2; perhaps TRBD1 as D (5 bases). This CDR3 has 13 amino acids. The germline CDR1 and CDR2 sequences are MNHEY and SMNVEV (reference sequence). V shed 2 bases and J shed 5 bases, with 9 bases lying between them. The CDR3 spells CASSLSQGYGYTF. The CDR3 nucleotides read TGTGCCAGCAGTTTAAGTCAGGGATATGGCTACACCTTC.

This clone was detected only once. The chain is built from TRBV7-9 and TRBJ1-2; TRBD1 matches at 7 bases. Germline CDR1 and CDR2: SEHNR and FQNEAQ (reference sequence). The CDR3 spans 16 residues. V was pared by 2 bases and J by 6 bases, with 12 bases of the junction left unmatched. In nucleotides, the CDR3 is TGTGCCAGCAGCTTACTCGCAGGGGGAAGGGGCAATGGCTACACCTTC. This sequence encodes CASSLLAGGRGNGYTF. The variable domain in full, completed from reference TRBV7-9 and TRBJ1-2, reads DTGVSQNPRHKITKRGQNVTFRCDPISEHNRLYWYRQTLGQGPEFLTYFQNEAQLEKSRLLSDRFSAERPKGSFSTLEIQRTEQGDSAMYLCASSLLAGGRGNGYTFGSGTRLTVV.

The chain links TRBV14 to TRBJ2-5; the D gene is possibly TRBD1 (5 bases). Germline V gives CDR1 SGHDN, CDR2 FVKESK. The CDR3 totals 16 residues. Trimming pared 1 base from V and 4 bases from J, leaving 16 bases between. The chain's CDR3 is CASSQGRQGLGETQYF. In DNA, the CDR3 is TGTGCCAGCAGCCAAGGTCGTCAGGGTCTGGGAGAGACCCAGTACTTC.

The chain is built from TRBV7-2 and TRBJ2-1, with 8 bases identical to TRBD2. The CDR3 contains 18 residues. In germline, CDR1 is SGHTA, CDR2 FQGNSA. Trimming cost V 4 bases and J 5 bases; bases outside gene matches: 16. The CDR3 loop is CASSSPTEGGGFHNEQFF. CDR3 in DNA: TGTGCCAGCAGCTCCCCCACCGAGGGCGGGGGGTTCCACAATGAGCAGTTCTTC. Drawing the rest from reference TRBV7-2 and TRBJ2-1, the complete variable domain is GAGVSQSPSNKVTEKGKDVELRCDPISGHTALYWYRQSLGQGLEFLIYFQGNSAPDKSGLPSDRFSAERTGGSVSTLTIQRTQQEDSAVYLCASSSPTEGGGFHNEQFFGPGTRLTVL.

Here the CDR3 reads CATSGWDSSYNEQFF. The CDR3 region has the DNA TGTGCCACCAGTGGTTGGGACAGTTCCTACAATGAGCAGTTCTTC. J is TRBJ2-1 and V is TRBV24-1; 7 bases match TRBD1. Germline loops: CDR1 KGHDR, CDR2 SFDVKD. The J segment lost 1 base and the V segment lost 5 bases, leaving 4 bases of the junction unmatched. The CDR3 loop spans 15 amino acids.

The V call is TRBV30, the J call TRBJ1-2; TRBD1 agrees at 7 bases. The CDR3 totals 14 residues. The trim removed 4 bases at V and 2 bases at J, leaving 7 bases unmatched. The germline V gene has CDR1 GTSNPN and CDR2 SVGIG (reference sequence). The CDR3 region has the DNA TGTGCCTGGATGCCGGGACAGATAAACTATGGCTACACCTTC. It translates to CAWMPGQINYGYTF. The full variable domain, completed using reference TRBV30 and TRBJ1-2, is SQTIHQWPATLVQPVGSPLSLECTVEGTSNPNLYWYRQAAGRGLQLLFYSVGIGQISSEVPQNLSASRPQDRQFILSSKKLLLSDSGFYLCAWMPGQINYGYTFGSGTRLTVV.

This chain connects TRBV27 to TRBJ1-1, with 8 bases identical to TRBD1. Germline V gene lookup returns CDR1 MNHEY and CDR2 SMNVEV (reference sequence). The CDR3 covers 14 residues. Trimming took 6 bases from V and 4 from J; bases not matched to a gene: 7. The CDR3 sequence is CASSWRQGATEAFF. CDR3 bases: TGTGCCAGCAGCTGGAGGCAGGGGGCCACTGAAGCTTTCTTT.

V gene TRBV19 combines with J gene TRBJ2-6; D possibly corresponds to TRBD2 (5 bases). V lost 4 bases and J lost 0, with 13 bases in between. Germline V CDR1 and CDR2: LNHDA, SQIVND (reference sequence). The CDR3 extends over 17 amino acids. This CDR3 reads CASSSPGEPSGANVLTF. The DNA of the CDR3 is TGTGCCAGTAGTAGTCCCGGGGAGCCCTCTGGGGCCAACGTCCTGACTTTC.

This clone occurred once. The V and J genes are TRBV5-1 and TRBJ2-7, with TRBD2 identical over 10 bases. CDR1 and CDR2 from the germline V gene are SGHRS and YFSETQ. This CDR3 comprises 19 residues. V dropped 1 base and J dropped 1; count of bases not matched to a gene: 14. The CDR3 protein is CASSLFLASGGLGSYEQYF. CDR3 DNA: TGCGCCAGCAGCTTGTTCCTCGCTAGCGGGGGACTCGGATCCTACGAGCAGTACTTC.

This chain joins TRBV5-4 and TRBJ2-1, with TRBD2 matching over 9 bases. V lost 10 bases and J lost 0; bases outside the gene matches: 14. Looked up from germline, CDR1 is SGHNT and CDR2 is YYREEE (reference sequence). The CDR3 runs to 17 residues. In DNA, the CDR3 is TGTGCCTCAGTAGCGGGAGACCTTCGGAGCTCCTACAATGAGCAGTTCTTC. The encoded protein is CASVAGDLRSSYNEQFF.

The chain carries TRBV16 and TRBJ1-2; 10 bases agree with TRBD1. Germline V gene data show CDR1 as KGHSY and CDR2 as FQNENV. This CDR3 region has 16 residues. V gave up 2 bases and J gave up 8 bases; unmatched junction bases: 11. The CDR3 spells CASSQISMTGGDGYTF. In nucleotides, the CDR3 is TGTGCCAGCAGCCAAATCTCGATGACAGGGGGCGACGGCTACACCTTC.

The chain has TRBV7-2 and TRBJ2-7; D unresolved. The CDR3 loop spans 14 amino acids. Germline V lookup: CDR1 SGHTA, CDR2 FQGNSA. The V gene lost 3 bases and the J gene lost 0 bases, with 9 bases spanning the gap. For the CDR3, the DNA is TGTGCCAGCAGCTTCTGGCCAACCTCCTACGAGCAGTACTTC. Its protein is CASSFWPTSYEQYF.

The chain employs TRBV7-2 and TRBJ2-2; D might be TRBD2 (6 bases). Deletions cut 5 bases from V and 4 bases from J, with 17 bases between. The CDR3 has 16 amino acids. Germline CDR1 and CDR2: SGHTA and FQGNSA. CDR3: CASSTRLGLITGELFF. CDR3 DNA: TGTGCCAGCAGCACCCGACTAGGGTTGATCACCGGGGAGCTGTTTTTT.

V gene TRBV11-2 combines with J gene TRBJ2-3, with D unclear. Germline CDR1 SGHAT, CDR2 FQNNGV. The CDR3 is 15 residues long. Trimming cost V 3 bases and J 0 bases, with 10 bases left between them. CDR3 loop: CASSLGYRSTDTQYF. The CDR3 region has the DNA TGTGCCAGCAGCTTGGGCTATAGAAGCACAGATACGCAGTATTTT.

The V call is TRBV7-2, the J call TRBJ2-1; D may be TRBD2 (6 bases). Germline V lookup: CDR1 SGHTA, CDR2 FQGNSA. The ends were cut back, 0 bases at V and 4 bases at J, with 19 bases in the middle. The CDR3 covers 18 residues. CDR3 DNA: TGTGCCAGCAGCTTAGCGTGGGTGCCCGCGGGGTCTTACAATGAGCAGTTCTTC. This codes for CASSLAWVPAGSYNEQFF.

The genes are TRBV29-1 and TRBJ2-3, with D uncertain. The CDR3 is 11 residues long. From germline, CDR1 is SQVTM and CDR2 ANQGSEA. Trimming pared 5 bases from V and 4 bases from J, leaving 7 bases between. This CDR3 reads CSVFSPDTQYF. The CDR3 DNA follows: TGCAGCGTTTTTAGTCCAGATACGCAGTATTTT.

This clone was seen a single time. The chain couples TRBV5-1 to TRBJ2-5, with 8 bases that match TRBD1. Trimming cost V 2 bases and J 4 bases; bases outside gene matches: 10. Germline V gene lookup returns CDR1 SGHRS and CDR2 YFSETQ. The CDR3 loop spans 16 amino acids. The CDR3 bases are TGCGCCAGCAGCTTTACACAGGGACAGGTAGGAGAGACCCAGTACTTC. Amino acid sequence: CASSFTQGQVGETQYF.